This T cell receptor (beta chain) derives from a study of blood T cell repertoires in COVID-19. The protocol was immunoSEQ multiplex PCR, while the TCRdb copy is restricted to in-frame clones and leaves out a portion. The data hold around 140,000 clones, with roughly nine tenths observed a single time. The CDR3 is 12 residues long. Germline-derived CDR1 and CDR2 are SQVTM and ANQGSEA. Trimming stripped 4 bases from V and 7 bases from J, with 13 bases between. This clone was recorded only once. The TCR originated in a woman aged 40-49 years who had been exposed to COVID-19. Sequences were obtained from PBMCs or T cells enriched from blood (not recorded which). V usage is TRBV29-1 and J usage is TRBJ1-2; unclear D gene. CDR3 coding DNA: TGCAGCGTTGTGGTGGAGGTGTCTGGCTACACCTTC. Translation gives CSVVVEVSGYTF.